This T cell receptor beta chain was recorded in a study of metastatic and nonmetastatic thyroid tumors. The wider study: Repertoires from blood and tumor or nodule tissue of malignant and benign thyroid patients were compared. Study outcomes and limitations: A significant increase in TCR beta diversity was reportedly seen in malignant thyroid tumors relative to benign nodules, in blood and tumor.

Thyroid surgery took place with no prior treatment in any patient. A note on this clone: The antigen is not known. An end of the junction differs from the germline gene, which may be a read error.

This CDR3 has 13 residues. Germline V CDR1 and CDR2: SGHRS, YFSETQ. Authors' data handling: The distant-metastasis classifier for papillary thyroid cancer was built from CDR3 differences across clinicopathological groups. TCRdb re-processed the PCR reads through MiXCR. The V and J calls were not made by the authors but by TCRdb's processing. The table records about 25,000 clones, less than 25% of them present only once. The rearrangement links TRBV5-1 to TRBJ2-7, with no clear D. The sequence was obtained from a male donor with papillary thyroid cancer or a benign thyroid nodule (not recorded which). Some clones in this sample may be carry-over from other donors' samples. The sample was blood. CDR3 sequence reads: CANSLPSSYKQYF. CDR3 DNA sequence: TGCGCCAACAGCCTACCATCCTCCTACAAGCAGTACTTC.